This T cell receptor beta chain was recorded in a study of T cell responses to AZD1222 COVID-19 vaccine (dated by TCRdb to about 2021). Describing the broader study: TCR sequencing covered 230 or so trial participants: around 210 given two doses of AZD1222 and some 25 given two doses of MenACWY control vaccine. Trial participants were enrolled by age into 18-55, 56-69 and 70-plus year subgroups, with roughly 150, 30 and 60 TCR-sequenced participants respectively. Study-wide conclusions, independent of this receptor: Because no day 14 peak-response samples were available, the repertoires could be characterized only after the peak T cell response. Conclusions about previously exposed vaccinees are limited because only 6 or 7 AZD1222 recipients were SARS-CoV-2 seropositive at baseline. A significant rise in spike-specific TCR breadth and depth was observed after two AZD1222 doses relative to day 0 and relative to MenACWY recipients. Most participants were white British and females outnumbered males, and the authors suggested that clonal diversity may have been underestimated. The vaccine-associated CD4 TCRs covered the entire spike protein, and the dominant responses fell in regions 160-218 and 743-854. The 56-69-year group was small, and its depth increase did not reach significance, likely because of low power. Reportedly, close to half of the unique spike-specific TCRs recognized epitopes lying outside the regions that are mutated in the B.1.351 and B.1.1.7 variants.

The CDR3 regions of human TCRbeta chains were analyzed by immunosequencing. Per the original workflow: TCRs in the repertoires were compared against a reference library of SARS-CoV-2-specific TCRs that had been generated with the MIRA antigen-specificity platform. Breadth was defined as the fraction of unique TCRs that were SARS-CoV-2-associated. Depth was defined as the fraction of total T cells that were SARS-CoV-2-associated. Using the MIRA data, each spike-specific TCR was assigned both to the spike region to which the TCR was reactive and to a CD4 or CD8 class. Log10-transformed breadth and depth values were compared by one-way ANOVA with Sidak's multiple comparisons tests. In TCRdb, the immuneACCESS table is reduced to in-frame sequences with V and J assigned. These tables do not hold every clone; where another copy was compared, an unresolved V gene accounts for under half, and the others remain unexplained. Clonal size and the V and J genes are those of that table, whereas D and trimming came from the DNA. The table for this sample lists approximately 99,000 clones; roughly 89% of them were counted only once. The top ten constitute roughly 3% of the sample.

A remark on this clone: Its recognized antigen is unknown. No qualities accompany the bases; no much larger clone lies one base away.

The intended sense of this specimen's time point label: baseline before first vaccination. What the treatment or condition label conveys for this sample: meningococcal conjugate vaccine given as trial control. Vaccinee samples were obtained from the UK trials COV001 and COV002, which included a single-blind randomized controlled phase 2/3 trial of AZD1222 (ChAdOx1 nCoV-19) in healthy adults. Trial participant PBMC samples were collected at day 0 and day 28 after the second dose for TCRbeta chain sequencing. From the germline V gene, CDR1 is SGDLS and CDR2 is YYNGEE. The V and J ends are trimmed by 3 bases and 5 bases, leaving 14 bases between them. Its CDR3 holds 14 amino acids, cysteine through phenylalanine. Of all the DNA, just the CDR3 is kept, 42 bases in frame from base 1.

This clonotype was sampled from an adult in good health. Rearrangement joined TRBV9 to TRBJ2-5, and the D gene may be TRBD2, 7 bases matching. Sequenced here: peripheral blood, sampled on day 0 of MenACWY control vaccination. CDR3 region: CASSEGGTRETQYF. Read as DNA, the sequence is TGTGCCAGCAGCGAGGGGGGGACCCGGGAGACCCAGTACTTC.